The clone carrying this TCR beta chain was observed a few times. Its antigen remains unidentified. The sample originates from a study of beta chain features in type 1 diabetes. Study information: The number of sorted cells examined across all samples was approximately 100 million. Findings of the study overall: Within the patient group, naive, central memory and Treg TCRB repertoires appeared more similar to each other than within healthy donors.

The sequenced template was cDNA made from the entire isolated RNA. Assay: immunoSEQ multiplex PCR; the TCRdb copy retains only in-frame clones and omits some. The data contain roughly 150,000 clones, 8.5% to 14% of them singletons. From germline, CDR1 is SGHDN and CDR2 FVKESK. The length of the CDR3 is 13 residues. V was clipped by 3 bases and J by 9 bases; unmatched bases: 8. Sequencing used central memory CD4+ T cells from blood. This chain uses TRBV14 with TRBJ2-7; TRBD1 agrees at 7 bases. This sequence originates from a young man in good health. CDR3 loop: CASSQATGERQYF. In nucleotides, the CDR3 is TGTGCCAGCAGCCAGGCCACAGGGGAGAGGCAGTACTTC.